Shown below are 3 T cell receptor beta chains from a single sample sequenced in a study of graft-versus-host responses after intestinal transplantation. The data were produced by immunoSEQ multiplex PCR, yet TCRdb's version contains in-frame clones alone and is incomplete. The sample includes under 95,000 clones, approximately 88% of them seen just once. These receptors have no identified antigens. The sequenced sample was unstimulated CD8+ T cells sorted from spleen or lymph node cells, obtained before intestinal transplant. These receptor sequences come from a human donor who received an intestinal transplant.

The CDR3 nucleotides are TGTGCCAGCAGCTTTATAGCGGGGGTTACAGATACGCAGTATTTT. As protein: CASSFIAGVTDTQYF. The genes are TRBV7-8 and TRBJ2-3, with 9 bases lining up with TRBD2. Trimming removed 3 bases from V and 3 bases from J; junction bases left unmatched: 4. The germline gives CDR1 SGHVS, CDR2 FQNEAQ. CDR3 size: 15 residues.

V gene TRBV5-4 combines with J gene TRBJ2-7; 9 positions agree with TRBD1. The V and J ends lost 1 base and 6 bases, in that order; junction bases with no gene match: 14. The germline V gene encodes CDR1 SGHNT and CDR2 YYREEE (reference sequence). The CDR3 loop spans 17 amino acids. CDR3 loop: CASSLLGQGNPQGEQYF. CDR3 in DNA: TGTGCCAGCAGCTTGCTGGGACAGGGAAATCCCCAGGGCGAGCAGTACTTC.

The chain couples TRBV2 to TRBJ2-7, with 9 bases aligning to TRBD1. This CDR3 is built from 13 residues. Germline V CDR1 and CDR2: SNHLY, FYNNEI. V dropped 6 bases and J dropped 1; count of bases not matched to a gene: 1. CDR3 amino acids: CASRGTGSYEQYF. The CDR3 DNA sequence: TGTGCCAGCAGGGGGACAGGGTCCTACGAGCAGTACTTC. The whole variable domain, filled in from reference TRBV2 and TRBJ2-7, reads EPEVTQTPSHQVTQMGQEVILRCVPISNHLYFYWYRQILGQKVEFLVSFYNNEISEKSEIFDDQFSVERPDGSNFTLKIRSTKLEDSAMYFCASRGTGSYEQYFGPGTRLTVT.